This TCR beta chain stems from a study of T cell responses to AZD1222 COVID-19 vaccine. Study in general: Both about-4-week and about-12-week second-dose recipients were combined. General study points: In all cases, repertoires were sampled only after the peak T cell response.

TCRdb's table, derived via immunoSEQ multiplex PCR, lists solely in-frame clones and lacks some. This sample carries 90,000 to 150,000 clones, over 75% of them seen once, and the ten largest clones take over 5.5%. The ends were cut back, 4 bases at V and 2 bases at J, with 23 bases in the middle. CDR1 LGHNA and CDR2 YNFKEQ come from the germline V gene. CDR3 length: 18 residues. Concerning this clone: Its antigen remains unknown.

The TCR sequence derives from an adult in good health. The rearrangement joins TRBV4-2 to TRBJ2-5; either TRBD1 or TRBD2 may fit D (6 bases each). The input for sequencing was peripheral blood, taken on day 0 of AZD1222 vaccination. The CDR3 sequence is CASSLGGRGLSGQETQYF. CDR3 sequence (DNA): TGTGCCAGCAGCCTAGGGGGGCGCGGTCTGTCTGGACAAGAGACCCAGTACTTC.